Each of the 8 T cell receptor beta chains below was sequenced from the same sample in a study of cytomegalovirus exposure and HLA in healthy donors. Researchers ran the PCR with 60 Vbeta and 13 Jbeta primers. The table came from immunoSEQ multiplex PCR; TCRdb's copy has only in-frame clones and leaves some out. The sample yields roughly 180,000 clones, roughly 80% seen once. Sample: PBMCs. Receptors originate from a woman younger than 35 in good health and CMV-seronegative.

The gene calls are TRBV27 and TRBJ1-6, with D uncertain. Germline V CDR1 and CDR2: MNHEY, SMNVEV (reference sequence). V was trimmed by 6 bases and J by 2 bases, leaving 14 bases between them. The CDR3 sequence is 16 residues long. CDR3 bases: TGTGCCAGCAGGGTTTTCGGGTCAACCTATAATTCACCCCTCCACTTT. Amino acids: CASRVFGSTYNSPLHF.

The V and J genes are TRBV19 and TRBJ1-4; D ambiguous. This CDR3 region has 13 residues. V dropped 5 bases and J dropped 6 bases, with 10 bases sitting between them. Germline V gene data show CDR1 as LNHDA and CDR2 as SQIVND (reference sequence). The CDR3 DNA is TGTGCCAGTAGTGGGTTGGACTATGAAAAACTGTTTTTT. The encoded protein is CASSGLDYEKLFF.

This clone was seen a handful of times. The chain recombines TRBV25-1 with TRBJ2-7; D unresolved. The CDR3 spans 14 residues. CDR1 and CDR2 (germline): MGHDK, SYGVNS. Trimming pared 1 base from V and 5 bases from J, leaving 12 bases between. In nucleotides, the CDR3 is TGTGCCAGCAGTGAATCTTCGACTCGCAACGAGCAGTACTTC. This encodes CASSESSTRNEQYF.

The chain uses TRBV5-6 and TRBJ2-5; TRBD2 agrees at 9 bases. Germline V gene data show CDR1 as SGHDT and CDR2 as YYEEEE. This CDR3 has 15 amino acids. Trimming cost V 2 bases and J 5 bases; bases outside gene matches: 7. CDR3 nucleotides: TGTGCCAGCAGCTTAGGCGGGAGGGCCCGGGAGACCCAGTACTTC. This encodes CASSLGGRARETQYF.

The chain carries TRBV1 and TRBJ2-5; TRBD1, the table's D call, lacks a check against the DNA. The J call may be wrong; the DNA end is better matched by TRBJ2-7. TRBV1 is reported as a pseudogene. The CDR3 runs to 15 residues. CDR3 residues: CTSSQHRGSSYEQYF. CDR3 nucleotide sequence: TGCACCAGCAGCCAGCATAGGGGGAGCTCCTACGAGCAGTACTTC.

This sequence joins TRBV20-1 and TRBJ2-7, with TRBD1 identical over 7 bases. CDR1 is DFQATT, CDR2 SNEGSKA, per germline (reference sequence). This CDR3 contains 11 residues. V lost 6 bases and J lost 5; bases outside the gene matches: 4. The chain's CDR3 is CSAAGTDEQYF. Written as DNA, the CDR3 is TGCAGTGCGGCAGGGACAGACGAGCAGTACTTC.

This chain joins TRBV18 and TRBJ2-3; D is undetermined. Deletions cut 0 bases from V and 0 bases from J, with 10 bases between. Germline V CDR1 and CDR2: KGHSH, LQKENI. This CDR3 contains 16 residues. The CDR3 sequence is CASSPPVEASTDTQYF. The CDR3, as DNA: TGTGCCAGCTCACCACCAGTCGAGGCCAGCACAGATACGCAGTATTTT.

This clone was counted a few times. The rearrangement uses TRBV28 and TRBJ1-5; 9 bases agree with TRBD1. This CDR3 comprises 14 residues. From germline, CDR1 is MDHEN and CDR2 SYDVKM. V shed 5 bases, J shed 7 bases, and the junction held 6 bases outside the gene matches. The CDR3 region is CASSTTGGLQPQHF. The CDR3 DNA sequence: TGTGCCAGCAGTACCACAGGGGGCTTGCAGCCCCAGCATTTT.